This entry is about one T cell receptor beta chain. Method: immunoSEQ multiplex PCR; TCRdb's copy keeps in-frame clones and lacks some. The repertoire holds approximately 140,000 clones, with approximately 90% as singletons. The germline CDR1 and CDR2 sequences are LNHNV and YYDKDF (reference sequence). The CDR3 sequence is 13 residues long. The V gene lost 5 bases and the J gene lost 2 bases, with 8 bases spanning the gap. The data derive from a study of blood T cell repertoires in COVID-19. This chain uses TRBV15 with TRBJ2-3; weak D call: TRBD1 (6 bases). The receptor comes from a woman in her fifties or sixties with active or convalescent COVID-19. The source material was peripheral blood. CDR3 DNA: TGTGCCACCAGCGACAGGTTCACAGATACGCAGTATTTT. Translation gives CATSDRFTDTQYF.